This entry is about one T cell receptor beta chain. Antigen: not known. CDR3 length: 14 residues. Germline V gives CDR1 MNHEY, CDR2 SMNVEV (reference sequence). Trimming cost V 2 bases and J 8 bases; bases outside gene matches: 5. The data originate from a study of blood T cells in healthy people across ages. Isolation per sample recovered at least 6.5 million PBMCs. Sample-barcoded 5' priming and a J-beta primer mix drove a second PCR of 7 to 11 cycles. Unique molecular identifiers of 12 random nucleotides labeled each cDNA. TCRdb reanalysed the 5' RACE reads using MiXCR and keeps one entry per CDR3 protein. The sample holds 850,000 to 1,000,000 distinct CDR3 sequences, 51% seen once. Study-wide results and caveats: The long-lived group displayed more naive CD4+ cells, plus higher diversity, than the aged donors did. Estimates of diversity drawn from one million T cells were considered underestimates.

The sample taken for sequencing was blood. The genes are TRBV27 and TRBJ2-3, with 9 bases aligning to TRBD2. The receptor was derived from a woman between 55 and 75 years old in good health. In DNA form, the CDR3 reads TGTGCCAGCAGTTTAGGTAGCGGGAGTGGTACGCAGTATTTT. It is translated as CASSLGSGSGTQYF.